This T cell receptor beta chain was captured in a study of beta chain features in type 1 diabetes (dated by TCRdb to the late 2010s). Background on the whole study: Mean age, gender distribution, total cell number and subset yield were not different between patients and healthy donors. Across all samples, some 100,000,000 sorted cells were examined, and cell number per subset correlated strongly with RNA yield. In the study, TCRB repertoires of sorted circulating CD4+ T cell subsets from recently diagnosed type 1 diabetes patients were compared with those of matched healthy donors. Regulatory and stem cell-like memory subsets were isolated from only 8 patients and roughly 8 healthy donors, whereas naive and central memory subsets came from all 30 or so donors.

Points the paper makes about the study in general: Sequencing cDNA rather than genomic DNA could over-represent highly expressing activated cells, although activation and CD3 levels did not differ between groups. Shorter templates might have been favored by PCR, but patient and control samples were amplified and corrected together, so both groups would have been affected equally by any skew. At VDJ recombination sites, type 1 diabetes patients had fewer insertions and more deleted nucleotides, which implies abnormalities in thymic rearrangement. Type 1 diabetes patients showed a moderate but significant shortening of TCRB CDR3 length in all four CD4+ subsets. Naive, central memory and regulatory TCRB repertoires appeared more similar among patients than among healthy donors. HLA sub-analyses involved small numbers of individuals, so any influence of HLA type on TCRB rearrangement remained unresolved.

As concerns this clone: The target of this receptor is not known. No base quality values were provided; no much bigger clone lies one nucleotide off.

A single peripheral blood draw of around 0.11 L on average was collected from each donor into heparinised tubes. Using a panel that included CD45RO, CCR7, CD25, CD127, CD95 and CD27, naive, central memory, regulatory and stem cell-like memory CD4+ T cells were sorted on a BD FACSAria II. A purity above 98% was achieved for all sorted populations. Right away, PBMCs were isolated by Lymphoprep density gradient centrifugation and were stained directly, with no culture step. So that batch effects would be minimized, each experiment stained and sorted samples in pairs, pairing one healthy donor with one patient. The entire amount of isolated RNA was reverse transcribed using the High Capacity cDNA Reverse Transcription Kit, so the sequenced TCRB transcripts were expressed ones. Deep immunoSEQ sequencing was applied to naive, central memory and regulatory T cell samples, giving an average of about 3.7 million total reads per sample. Sorted cells were lysed in RLT buffer, and RNA was extracted using DNase-treated RNeasy Micro or Mini kits according to cell number. To prevent cross-contamination, every cell subset was processed on its own, while patient and healthy donor samples were processed together. TCRB sequences were amplified from cDNA with the immunoSEQ multiplex PCR, producing 87-bp fragments spanning the CDR3 region. The amplicons were sequenced using the Illumina HiSeq platform. For the original study's pipeline: PCR bias was corrected computationally using synthetic template baselines, and reads within Hamming distance 2 were collapsed, with unmergeable singletons discarded. Reads were aligned against IMGT to assign V, D and J genes, CDR3 length and insertions or deletions at six rearrangement sites. Clonotype counts were normalized to sorted cell number within each subset before computing true diversity and Gini coefficients with the tcR R package. Repertoire sharing was quantified using the overlap coefficient calculated on TCRB nucleotide sequences. Not all clones reach the TCRdb copy of this immuneACCESS table, which keeps in-frame sequences only. Checked studies attribute under half of the gap to unresolved V genes and leave the rest unexplained. D and trimming were read from the DNA, whereas the V and J calls and clone size are those reported in that table. This sample gives hundreds of thousands of clones in total; less than 9.5% of them show up just once. The ten top clones hold around 0.45% of the sample.

CDR1 and CDR2, looked up from the germline V gene, are SGHVS and FQNEAQ. Ends trimmed: V by 1 base, J by 4 bases; bases unmatched to a gene: 4. From the cysteine up to the phenylalanine, the CDR3 has a length of 15 residues. Just CDR3 DNA is preserved here, 45 bases in frame from base 1. This clonotype originated in a woman between 18 and 30 years old in good health. The specimen was central memory CD4+ T cells from blood. The chain uses TRBV7-8 and TRBJ2-5; 9 central bases correspond to TRBD1. The CDR3 is CASSLDRGLGETQYF. The nucleotide sequence is given as TGTGCCAGCAGCTTAGACAGGGGGCTAGGAGAGACCCAGTACTTC.